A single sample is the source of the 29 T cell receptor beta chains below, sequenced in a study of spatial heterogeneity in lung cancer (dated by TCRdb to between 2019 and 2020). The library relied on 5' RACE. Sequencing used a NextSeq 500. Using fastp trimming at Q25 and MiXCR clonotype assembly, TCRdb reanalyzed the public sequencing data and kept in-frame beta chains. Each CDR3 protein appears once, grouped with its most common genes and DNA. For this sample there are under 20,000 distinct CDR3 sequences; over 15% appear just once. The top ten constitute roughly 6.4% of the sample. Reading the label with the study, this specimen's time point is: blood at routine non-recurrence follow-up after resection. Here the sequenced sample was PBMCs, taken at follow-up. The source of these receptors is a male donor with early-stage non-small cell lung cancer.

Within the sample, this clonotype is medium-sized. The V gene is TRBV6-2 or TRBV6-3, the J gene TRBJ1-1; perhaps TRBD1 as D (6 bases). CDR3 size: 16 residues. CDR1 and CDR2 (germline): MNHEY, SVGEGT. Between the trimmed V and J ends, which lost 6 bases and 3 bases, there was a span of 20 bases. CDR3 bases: TGTGCCAGCAGCCCACTCTTGGGGGCGAGGGACACTGAAGCTTTCTTT. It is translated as CASSPLLGARDTEAFF.

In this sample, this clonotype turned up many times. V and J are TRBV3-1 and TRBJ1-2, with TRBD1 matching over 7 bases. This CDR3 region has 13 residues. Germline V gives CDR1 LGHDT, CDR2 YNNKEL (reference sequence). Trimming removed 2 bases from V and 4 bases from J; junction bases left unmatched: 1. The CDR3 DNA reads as TGTGCCAGCAGCCAAAGACAGGGCTATGGCTACACCTTC. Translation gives CASSQRQGYGYTF. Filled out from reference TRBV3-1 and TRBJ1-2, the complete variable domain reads DTAVSQTPKYLVTQMGNDKSIKCEQNLGHDTMYWYKQDSKKFLKIMFSYNNKELIINETVPNRFSPKSPDKAHLNLHINSLELGDSAVYFCASSQRQGYGYTFGSGTRLTVV.

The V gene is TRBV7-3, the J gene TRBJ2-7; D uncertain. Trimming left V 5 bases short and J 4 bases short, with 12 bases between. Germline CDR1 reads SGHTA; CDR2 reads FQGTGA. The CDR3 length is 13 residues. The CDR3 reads CASSPLGIYEQYF. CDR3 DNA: TGTGCCAGCAGCCCCCTCGGCATTTACGAGCAGTACTTC.

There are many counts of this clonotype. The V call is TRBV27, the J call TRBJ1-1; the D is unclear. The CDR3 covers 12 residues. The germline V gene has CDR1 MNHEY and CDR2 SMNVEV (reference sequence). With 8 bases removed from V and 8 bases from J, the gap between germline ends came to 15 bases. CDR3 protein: CASYDPEKEAFF. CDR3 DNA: TGTGCCAGCTATGACCCGGAGAAAGAAGCTTTCTTT.

As DNA, the CDR3 is TGTGCCAGCAGCTTGAGTTCGCAAGAGACCCAGTACTTC. This encodes CASSLSSQETQYF. This rearrangement joins TRBV7-3 to TRBJ2-5; no firm D call. In germline, CDR1 is SGHTA, CDR2 FQGTGA. The CDR3 sequence is 13 residues long. Trimming cost V 3 bases and J 2 bases, with 7 bases left between them.

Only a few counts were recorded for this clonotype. The CDR3 bases are TGTGCCAGCAGCTCGATAGCGCAGAGCACAGATACGCAGTATTTT. Translating gives CASSSIAQSTDTQYF. The V call is TRBV7-6, the J call TRBJ2-3, with D tentatively TRBD2 (5 bases). Germline V lookup: CDR1 SGHVS, CDR2 FNYEAQ. The CDR3 is 15 amino acids. The germline V and J ends were trimmed by 4 bases and 0 bases, with 11 bases remaining between them.

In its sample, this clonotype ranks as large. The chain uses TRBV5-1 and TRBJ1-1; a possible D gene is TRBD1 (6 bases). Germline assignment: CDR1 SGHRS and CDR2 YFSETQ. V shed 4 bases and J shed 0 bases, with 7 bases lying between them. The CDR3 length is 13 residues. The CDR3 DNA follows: TGCGCCAGCAGCGCAGGGGTGAACACTGAAGCTTTCTTT. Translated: CASSAGVNTEAFF.

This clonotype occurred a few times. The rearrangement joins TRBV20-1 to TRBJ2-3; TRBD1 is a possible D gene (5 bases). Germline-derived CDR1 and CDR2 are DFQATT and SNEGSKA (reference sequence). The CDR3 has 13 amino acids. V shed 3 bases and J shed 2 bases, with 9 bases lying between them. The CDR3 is CSARATDTDTQYF. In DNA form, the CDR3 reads TGCAGTGCTAGGGCGACAGACACAGATACGCAGTATTTT.

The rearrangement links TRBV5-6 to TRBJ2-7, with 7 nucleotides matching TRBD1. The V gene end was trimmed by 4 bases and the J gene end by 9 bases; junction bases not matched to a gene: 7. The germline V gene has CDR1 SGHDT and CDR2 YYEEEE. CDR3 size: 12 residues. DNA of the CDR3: TGTGCCAGCAGCAGGGGGCGGGTCTGGCAGTACTTC. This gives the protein CASSRGRVWQYF.

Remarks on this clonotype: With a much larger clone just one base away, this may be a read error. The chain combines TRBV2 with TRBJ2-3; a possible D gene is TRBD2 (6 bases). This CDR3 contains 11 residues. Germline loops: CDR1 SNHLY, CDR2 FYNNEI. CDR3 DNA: TGTACCAGCCTGGAGGGGGATACGCAGTATTTT. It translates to CTSLEGDTQYF.

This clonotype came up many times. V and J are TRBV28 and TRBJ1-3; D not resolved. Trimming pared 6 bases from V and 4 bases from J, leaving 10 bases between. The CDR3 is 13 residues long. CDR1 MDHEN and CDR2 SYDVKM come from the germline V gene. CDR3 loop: CASRIISGNTIYF. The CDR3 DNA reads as TGTGCCAGCAGAATTATCTCGGGAAACACCATATATTTT.

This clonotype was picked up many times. The CDR3 DNA reads as TGCAGCGTCCCGACAGGAGGGGAGACCCAGTACTTC. Translating gives CSVPTGGETQYF. This sequence joins TRBV29-1 and TRBJ2-5; TRBD1 or TRBD2 may be the D gene (6 bases each). CDR1 is SQVTM, CDR2 ANQGSEA, per germline. V lost 6 bases to trimming and J lost 5 bases, with 13 bases between them. This CDR3 has 12 amino acids.

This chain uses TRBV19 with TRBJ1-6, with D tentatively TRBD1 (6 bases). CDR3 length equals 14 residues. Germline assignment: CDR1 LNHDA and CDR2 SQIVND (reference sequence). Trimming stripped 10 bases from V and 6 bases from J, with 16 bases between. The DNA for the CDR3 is TGTGCCACCAGACAGGCCGCTTTTAATTCACCCCTCCACTTT. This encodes CATRQAAFNSPLHF.

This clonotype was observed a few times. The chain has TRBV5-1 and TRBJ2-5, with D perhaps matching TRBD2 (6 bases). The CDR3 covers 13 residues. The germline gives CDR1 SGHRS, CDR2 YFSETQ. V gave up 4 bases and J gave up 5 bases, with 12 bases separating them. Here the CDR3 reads CASSETSTETQYF. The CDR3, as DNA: TGCGCCAGCAGCGAGACTAGTACCGAGACCCAGTACTTC.

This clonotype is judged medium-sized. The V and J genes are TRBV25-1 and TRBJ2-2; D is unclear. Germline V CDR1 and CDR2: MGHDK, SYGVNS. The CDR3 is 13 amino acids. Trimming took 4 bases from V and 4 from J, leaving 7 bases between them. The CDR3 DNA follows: TGTGCCAGCAGTGGCCTTGGCACCGGGGAGCTGTTTTTT. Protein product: CASSGLGTGELFF.

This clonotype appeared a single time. For the CDR3, the DNA is TGTGCCAGCAGCCCATGGGCAGAGAACACCGGGGAGCTGTTTTTT. This sequence encodes CASSPWAENTGELFF. The chain links TRBV7-3 to TRBJ2-2; D remains ambiguous. The germline V and J ends were trimmed by 5 bases and 1 base, with 11 bases remaining between them. The CDR3 runs 15 residues. Germline V CDR1 and CDR2: SGHTA, FQGTGA.

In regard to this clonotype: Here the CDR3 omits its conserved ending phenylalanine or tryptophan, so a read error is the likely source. The CDR3 protein is CASSFSDRGTYEQYL. The CDR3 nucleotides read TGTGCCAGCAGCTTTTCGGACAGGGGAACCTACGAGCAGTACCTC. V and J are TRBV7-2 and TRBJ2-7; 9 nucleotides line up with TRBD1. The germline gives CDR1 SGHTA, CDR2 FQGNSA. The CDR3 has 15 amino acids. With V trimmed by 3 bases and J by 2 bases, 5 bases remained unmatched.

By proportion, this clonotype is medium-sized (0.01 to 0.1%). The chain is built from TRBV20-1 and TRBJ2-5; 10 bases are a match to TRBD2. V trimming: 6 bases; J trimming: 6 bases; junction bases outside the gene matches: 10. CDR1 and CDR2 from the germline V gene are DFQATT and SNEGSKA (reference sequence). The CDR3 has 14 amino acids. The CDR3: CSAPETSGPKTQYF. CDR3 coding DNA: TGCAGTGCCCCCGAGACTAGCGGGCCGAAGACCCAGTACTTC.

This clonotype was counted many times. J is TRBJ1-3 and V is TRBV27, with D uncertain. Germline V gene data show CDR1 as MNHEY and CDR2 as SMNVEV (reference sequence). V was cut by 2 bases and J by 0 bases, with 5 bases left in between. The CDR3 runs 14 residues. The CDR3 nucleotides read TGTGCCAGCAGTTTAAAGAGCTCTGGAAACACCATATATTTT. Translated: CASSLKSSGNTIYF.

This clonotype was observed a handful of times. CDR3 loop: CASSRLGGASYEQYF. DNA of the CDR3: TGTGCCAGCAGCCGCCTCGGGGGGGCCTCCTACGAGCAGTACTTC. This sequence joins TRBV5-4 and TRBJ2-7; TRBD2 aligns across 8 bases. V shed 4 bases, J shed 0 bases, and the junction held 6 bases outside the gene matches. The CDR3 contains 15 residues. Germline lookup yields CDR1 SGHNT and CDR2 YYREEE (reference sequence).

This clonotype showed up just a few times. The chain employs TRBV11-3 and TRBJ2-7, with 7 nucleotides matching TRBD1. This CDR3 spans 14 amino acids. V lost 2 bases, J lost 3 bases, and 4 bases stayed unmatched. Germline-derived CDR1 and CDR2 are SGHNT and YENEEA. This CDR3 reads CASSLLSGGYEQYF. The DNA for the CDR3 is TGTGCCAGCAGCTTACTCTCAGGGGGCTACGAGCAGTACTTC. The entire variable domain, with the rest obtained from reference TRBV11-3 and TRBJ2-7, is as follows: EAGVVQSPRYKIIEKKQPVAFWCNPISGHNTLYWYLQNLGQGPELLIRYENEEAVDDSQLPKDRFSAERLKGVDSTLKIQPAELGDSAVYLCASSLLSGGYEQYFGPGTRLTVT.

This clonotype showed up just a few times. In DNA, the CDR3 is TGTGCCAGCTCACCCCGACAGGTTGCGGGTATTGGGGCCTACGAGCAGTACTTC. Translated: CASSPRQVAGIGAYEQYF. V and J are TRBV18 and TRBJ2-7, with D possibly being TRBD1 (6 bases). The CDR3 is 18 residues long. CDR1 and CDR2 from the germline V gene are KGHSH and LQKENI. The V end was cut by 3 bases, the J end by 2 bases, with 23 bases between.

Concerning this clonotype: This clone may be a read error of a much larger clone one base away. The CDR3: CVSSLVTGELFF. CDR3 nucleotides: TGTGTCAGCAGCTTAGTCACCGGGGAGCTGTTTTTT. The chain carries TRBV7-6 and TRBJ2-2; no firm D call. CDR1 SGHVS and CDR2 FNYEAQ come from the germline V gene. This CDR3 is built from 12 residues. The full variable domain, rest sourced from reference TRBV7-6 and TRBJ2-2, is GAGVSQSPRYKVTKRGQDVALRCDPISGHVSLYWYRQALGQGPEFLTYFNYEAQQDKSGLPNDRFSAERPEGSISTLTIQRTEQRDSAMYRCVSSLVTGELFFGEGSRLTVL.

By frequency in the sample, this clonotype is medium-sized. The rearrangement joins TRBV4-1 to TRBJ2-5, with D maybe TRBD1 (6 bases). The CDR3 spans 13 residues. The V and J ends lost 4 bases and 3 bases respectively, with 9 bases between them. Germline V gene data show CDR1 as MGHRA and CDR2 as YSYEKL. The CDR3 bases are TGCGCCAGCAGCCGGGCAGGGGAAGAGACCCAGTACTTC. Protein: CASSRAGEETQYF.

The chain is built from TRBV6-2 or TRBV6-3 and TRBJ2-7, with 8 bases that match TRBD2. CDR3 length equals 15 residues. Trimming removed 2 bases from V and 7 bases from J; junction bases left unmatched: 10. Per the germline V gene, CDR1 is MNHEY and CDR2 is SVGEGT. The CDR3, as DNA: TGTGCCAGCAGTTACGGCGGGGGGTTCCCCCGAGAGCAGTACTTC. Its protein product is CASSYGGGFPREQYF.

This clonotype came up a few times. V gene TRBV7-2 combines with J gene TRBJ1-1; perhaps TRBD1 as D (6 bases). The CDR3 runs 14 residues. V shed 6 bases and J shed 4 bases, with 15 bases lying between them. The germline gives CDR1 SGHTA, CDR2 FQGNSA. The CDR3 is CASRQGGAGTEAFF. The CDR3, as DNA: TGTGCCAGCAGACAGGGAGGGGCGGGCACTGAAGCTTTCTTT.

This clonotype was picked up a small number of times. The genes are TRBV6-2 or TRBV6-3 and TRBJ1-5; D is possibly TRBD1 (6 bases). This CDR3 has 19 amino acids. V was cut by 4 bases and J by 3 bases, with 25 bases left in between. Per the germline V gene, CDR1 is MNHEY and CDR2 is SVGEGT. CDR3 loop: CASSSRGLWGDHNNQPQHF. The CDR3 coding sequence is TGTGCCAGCAGTTCCCGGGGGCTGTGGGGCGACCATAACAATCAGCCCCAGCATTTT.

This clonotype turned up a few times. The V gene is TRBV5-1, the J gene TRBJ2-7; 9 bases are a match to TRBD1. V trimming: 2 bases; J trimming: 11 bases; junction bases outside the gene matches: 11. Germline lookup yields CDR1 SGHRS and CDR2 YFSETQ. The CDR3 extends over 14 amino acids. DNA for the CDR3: TGCGCCAGCAGCTTACGTCCCGGGACAGGGATCGAGTACTTC. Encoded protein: CASSLRPGTGIEYF. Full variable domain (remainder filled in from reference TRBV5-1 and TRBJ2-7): KAGVTQTPRYLIKTRGQQVTLSCSPISGHRSVSWYQQTPGQGLQFLFEYFSETQRNKGNFPGRFSGRQFSNSRSEMNVSTLELGDSALYLCASSLRPGTGIEYFGPGTRLTVT.

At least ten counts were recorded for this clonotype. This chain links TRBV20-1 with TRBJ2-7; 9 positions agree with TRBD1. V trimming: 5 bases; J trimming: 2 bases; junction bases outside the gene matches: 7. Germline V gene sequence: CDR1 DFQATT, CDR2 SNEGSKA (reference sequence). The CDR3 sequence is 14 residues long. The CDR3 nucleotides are TGCAGTGCTCTTCGGGGACAGGGACCCTACGAGCAGTACTTC. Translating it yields CSALRGQGPYEQYF.